This T cell receptor beta chain is from a study of blood T cells in healthy people across ages. For the study at large: Template switching caught about one barcoded beta molecule for each two T cells.

Then a second PCR, running roughly 7 to 11 cycles, was carried out with a sample-barcoded 5' primer and a J-beta primer mix. Every sample returned 2.5 million or more CDR3-containing paired-end reads. TCRdb re-called the 5' RACE reads through MiXCR, storing one row per CDR3 protein. Altogether about 1.8 million distinct CDR3 sequences are present, around 50% being singletons, with the ten largest covering over 2%. Regarding the study as a whole: Fewer expanded clones and more diversity marked long-lived versus aged donors.

In regard to this clonotype: Its target is unknown. Compared with germline, one end of the junction differs, possibly owing to a read error.

The receptor's source is a woman between 40 and 55 years old in good health. The specimen sequenced was blood.

The CDR3 loop is CGSRSHGTAYYGYTF. CDR3 DNA sequence: TGTGGCAGCAGATCTCACGGGACAGCCTACTATGGCTACACCTTC. This rearrangement joins TRBV6-6 to TRBJ1-2, with 7 bases fitting TRBD1. This CDR3 has 15 amino acids. Per germline, CDR1 MNHNY and CDR2 SVGAGI (reference sequence).